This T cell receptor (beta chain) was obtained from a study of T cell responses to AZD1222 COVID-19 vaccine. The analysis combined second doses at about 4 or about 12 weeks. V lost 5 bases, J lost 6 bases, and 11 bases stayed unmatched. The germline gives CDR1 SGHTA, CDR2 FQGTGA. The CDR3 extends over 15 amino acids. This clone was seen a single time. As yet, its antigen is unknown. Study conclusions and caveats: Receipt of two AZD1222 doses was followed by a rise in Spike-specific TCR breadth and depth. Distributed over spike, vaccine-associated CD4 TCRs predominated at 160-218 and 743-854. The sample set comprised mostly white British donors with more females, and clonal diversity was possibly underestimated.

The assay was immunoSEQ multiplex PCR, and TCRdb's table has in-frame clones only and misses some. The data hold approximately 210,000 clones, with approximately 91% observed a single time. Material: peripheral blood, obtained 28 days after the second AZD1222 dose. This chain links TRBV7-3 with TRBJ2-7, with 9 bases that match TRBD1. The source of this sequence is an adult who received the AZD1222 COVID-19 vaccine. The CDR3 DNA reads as TGTGCCAGCAGCCCCTGTGTGACAGGGGGGTGCGAGCAGTACTTC. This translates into CASSPCVTGGCEQYF.